This TCR beta chain is drawn from a study of T cells in localized non-small cell lung cancer. Study-wide points: Uninvolved nearby lung showed the greatest T cell clonality, exceeding that found in tumor. A median of around 58 clones ranked among the top 100 in tumor appeared in adjacent lung.

Germline-derived CDR1 and CDR2 are SGHNT and YENEEA. The CDR3 has 14 residues. V was pared by 1 base and J by 2 bases, with 8 bases between. This clone was seen only a few times. Its antigen is undetermined. TCRdb keeps only in-frame clones here, not all; method: immunoSEQ multiplex PCR. The table shows over 2,000 clones, with approximately 30% occurring only once. Sequencing used normal lung tissue next to the tumor, obtained before any cancer treatment. This receptor was taken from a man aged 40 to 69 with stage III lung adenocarcinoma. This rearrangement joins TRBV11-3 to TRBJ1-2, with no clear D. The CDR3 DNA follows: TGTGCCAGCAGCTTAGGTTTCACCAACTATGGCTACACCTTC. Its translation is CASSLGFTNYGYTF. The variable domain in full, with the rest retrieved from reference TRBV11-3 and TRBJ1-2, is EAGVVQSPRYKIIEKKQPVAFWCNPISGHNTLYWYLQNLGQGPELLIRYENEEAVDDSQLPKDRFSAERLKGVDSTLKIQPAELGDSAVYLCASSLGFTNYGYTFGSGTRLTVV.